This entry lists 5 T cell receptor beta chains sequenced from one sample in a study of control samples from healthy donors and cancer patients. Clones were sequenced by immunoSEQ multiplex PCR, and TCRdb holds only the in-frame ones, with some missing. The sample lists about 130,000 clones; roughly 94% were seen once. Sequencing used PBMCs. Receptor source: a man aged 60-69 years with colorectal cancer.

This clone came up once. The chain couples TRBV29-1 to TRBJ1-3; 9 positions match TRBD1. This CDR3 region has 14 residues. In germline, CDR1 is SQVTM, CDR2 ANQGSEA. After removal of 6 bases from V and 3 bases from J, the junction contained 6 bases not matched to a gene. The chain's CDR3 is CSVRTGEGGNTIYF. The CDR3 DNA sequence: TGCAGCGTAAGGACAGGGGAAGGTGGAAACACCATATATTTT.

The chain is built from TRBV9 and TRBJ2-5; 7 positions agree with TRBD1. The CDR3 consists of 14 residues. V was clipped by 0 bases and J by 1 base; unmatched bases: 0. Germline V gene sequence: CDR1 SGDLS, CDR2 YYNGEE. Here the CDR3 reads CASSVGTGQETQYF. The CDR3 bases are TGTGCCAGCAGCGTAGGGACAGGCCAAGAGACCCAGTACTTC.

This clone was found once. The rearrangement uses TRBV25-1 and TRBJ2-7; 9 nucleotides match TRBD1. V dropped 8 bases and J dropped 6; count of bases not matched to a gene: 8. The CDR3 contains 13 residues. Germline CDR1 is MGHDK and CDR2 is SYGVNS. The CDR3: CASAVGTGLEQYF. The DNA for the CDR3 is TGTGCCAGCGCCGTCGGGACAGGGCTCGAGCAGTACTTC.

J is TRBJ1-6 and V is TRBV29-1, with 7 bases fitting TRBD1. In germline, CDR1 is SQVTM, CDR2 ANQGSEA. The CDR3 consists of 15 residues. The ends lost 5 bases at V and 7 bases at J; junction bases unmatched: 11. The CDR3 bases are TGCAGCGTTCGACAGGGCAGCTCTCCGAATTCACCCCTCCACTTT. It encodes CSVRQGSSPNSPLHF.

The genes are TRBV25-1 and TRBJ2-2; D not certain. V was cut by 5 bases and J by 3 bases, with 10 bases left in between. This CDR3 is built from 14 residues. Germline CDR1 and CDR2: MGHDK and SYGVNS. In DNA form, the CDR3 reads TGTGCCAGCAGTCCAGACCAATACACCGGGGAGCTGTTTTTT. Translating it yields CASSPDQYTGELFF.